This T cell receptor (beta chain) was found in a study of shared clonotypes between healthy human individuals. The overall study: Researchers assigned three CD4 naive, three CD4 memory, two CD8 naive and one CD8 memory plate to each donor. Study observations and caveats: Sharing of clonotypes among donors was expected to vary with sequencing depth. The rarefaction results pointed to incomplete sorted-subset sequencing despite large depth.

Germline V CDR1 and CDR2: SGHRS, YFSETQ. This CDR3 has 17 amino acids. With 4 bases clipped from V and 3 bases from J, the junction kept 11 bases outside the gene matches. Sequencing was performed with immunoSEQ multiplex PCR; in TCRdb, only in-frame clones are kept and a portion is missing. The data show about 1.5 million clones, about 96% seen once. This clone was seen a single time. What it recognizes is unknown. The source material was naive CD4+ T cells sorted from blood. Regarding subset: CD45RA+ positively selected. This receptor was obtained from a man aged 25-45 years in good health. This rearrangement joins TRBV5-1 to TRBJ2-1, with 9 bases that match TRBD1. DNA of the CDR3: TGCGCCAGCAGCCTGTCCCCCGGGACAGGGAACTACAATGAGCAGTTCTTC. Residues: CASSLSPGTGNYNEQFF.